The entry that follows covers one TCR beta chain sequence. Its antigen specificity is not known. No base qualities exist here, and no much larger clone lies one base off it. This sample was taken from a study of OX40 agonist ivuxolimab in advanced cancers. Regarding the research as a whole: The costimulatory receptor OX40 (CD134) was targeted by ivuxolimab, a fully human IgG2 agonistic monoclonal antibody. Intravenous ivuxolimab was administered to patients every 2 weeks at six dose levels: 0.01, 0.1, 0.3, 1.5, 3 and 10 mg/kg. Of the approximately 54 patients in dose escalation, about 20 had hepatocellular carcinoma, around 15 had melanoma, 9 had renal cell carcinoma and 9 had head and neck cancer. In the dose-escalation cohort, approximately 83% of patients were male, and the mean age was approximately 60 years with a range of about 20 to 79. Patients were allowed to have had prior anti-PD-1, anti-PD-L1 or anti-CTLA-4 therapy, and approximately 39% of the dose-escalation patients had been treated with checkpoint inhibitors. Partial responses were achieved by three dose-escalation patients, of whom one had hepatocellular carcinoma and two had cutaneous melanoma. Peripheral TCRbeta sequencing aimed to test whether ivuxolimab altered TCR sequence diversity and caused clonal T-cell expansion. The paper reports the monotherapy dose-escalation portion (N ≈ 52 patients) of the phase I ivuxolimab trial. On the study overall, not on this receptor specifically: On average, CD8+ T cells showed more expanded clones than CD4+ T cells after ivuxolimab. At doses of 0.1 to 3.0 mg/kg, clonal expansion of both CD4+ and CD8+ T cells in blood was seen between baseline and week 6. Antigen specificity was not determined for the clonally expanded peripheral T cells. In the 0.1-3.0 mg/kg groups, partial responders were among the patients with the lowest normalized peripheral clonal expansion, particularly in CD8+ T cells. Low levels of normalized T-cell clonal expansion were also shown by some nonresponding patients.

Genomic DNA was isolated from the sorted cells so that the TCRbeta CDR3 region could be sequenced. TCRbeta CDR3 regions were sequenced using the immunoSEQ Assay. The table was pulled from immuneACCESS by TCRdb, which kept in-frame rearrangements only. Such tables lose some clones; where checked, under half of the loss comes from unresolved V genes, and the rest has no known cause. Counted in this sample were 40,000 to 45,000 clones; approximately 91% of them appeared once. Of the sample, roughly 13% is held by the ten largest clones. Patients with autoimmune disease history or receiving systemic immunosuppression were excluded from the trial. Peripheral blood for TCR sequencing was collected from all dose cohorts at baseline, on cycle 4 day 1, and on cycle 7 day 1. Samples were obtained from an open-label, multicenter, first-in-human phase I dose-escalation trial of ivuxolimab. Adults with locally advanced or metastatic melanoma, renal cell, hepatocellular, or head and neck squamous cell carcinoma were enrolled in the trial. Before TCR sequencing, CD4+ T cells and CD8+ T cells from peripheral blood were sorted into separate populations.

V is reduced by 4 bases and J by 4 bases, leaving a spacing of 11 bases between them. CDR1 and CDR2 are drawn from the germline V gene (reference sequence): GTSNPN, SVGIG. From its cysteine to its phenylalanine, the CDR3 spans 14 amino acids. Just CDR3 DNA is preserved here, 42 bases in frame from base 1. The specimen comprised CD4+ or CD8+ T cells sorted from blood, sampled in a trial of the OX40 agonist ivuxolimab. Recombination connected TRBV30 to TRBJ1-6; TRBD1 is a possible D gene, resting on 6 matching bases. This TCR came from an adult with an advanced solid tumor such as melanoma, head and neck, liver or kidney cancer. CDR3 protein: CAWNPQGYNSPLHF. The nucleotide sequence is TGTGCCTGGAACCCACAGGGTTATAATTCACCCCTCCACTTT. The full variable domain, completed from the reference TRBV30 and TRBJ1-6 proteins outside the CDR3, reads SQTIHQWPATLVQPVGSPLSLECTVEGTSNPNLYWYRQAAGRGLQLLFYSVGIGQISSEVPQNLSASRPQDRQFILSSKKLLLSDSGFYLCAWNPQGYNSPLHFGNGTRLTVT.